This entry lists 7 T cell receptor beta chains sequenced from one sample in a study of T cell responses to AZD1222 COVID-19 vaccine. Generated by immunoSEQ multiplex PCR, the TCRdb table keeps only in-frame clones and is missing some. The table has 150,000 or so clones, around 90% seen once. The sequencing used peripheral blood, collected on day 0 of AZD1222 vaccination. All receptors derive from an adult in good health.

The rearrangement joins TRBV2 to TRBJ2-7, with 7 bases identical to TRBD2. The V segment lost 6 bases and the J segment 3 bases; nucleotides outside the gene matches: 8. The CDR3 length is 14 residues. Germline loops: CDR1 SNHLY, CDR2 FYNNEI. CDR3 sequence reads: CASRKGLHFYEQYF. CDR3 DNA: TGTGCCAGCAGAAAGGGACTACATTTCTACGAGCAGTACTTC.

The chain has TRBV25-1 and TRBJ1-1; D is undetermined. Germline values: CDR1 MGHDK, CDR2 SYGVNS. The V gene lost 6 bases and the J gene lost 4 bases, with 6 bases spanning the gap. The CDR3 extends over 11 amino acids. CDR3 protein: CASRGVTEAFF. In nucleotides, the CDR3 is TGTGCCAGCAGGGGTGTCACTGAAGCTTTCTTT.

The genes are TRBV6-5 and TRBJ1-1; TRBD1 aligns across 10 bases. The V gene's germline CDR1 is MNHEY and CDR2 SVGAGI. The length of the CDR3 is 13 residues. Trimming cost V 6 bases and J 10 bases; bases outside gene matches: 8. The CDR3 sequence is CASRRGDRGGAFF. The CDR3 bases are TGTGCCAGCAGGCGGGGGGACAGGGGCGGAGCTTTCTTT.

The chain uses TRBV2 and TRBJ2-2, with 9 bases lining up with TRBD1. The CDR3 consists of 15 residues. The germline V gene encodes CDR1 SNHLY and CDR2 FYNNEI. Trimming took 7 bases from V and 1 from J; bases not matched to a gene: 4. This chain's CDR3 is CASIRDRVNTGELFF. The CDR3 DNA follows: TGTGCCAGCATCAGGGACAGGGTGAACACCGGGGAGCTGTTTTTT.

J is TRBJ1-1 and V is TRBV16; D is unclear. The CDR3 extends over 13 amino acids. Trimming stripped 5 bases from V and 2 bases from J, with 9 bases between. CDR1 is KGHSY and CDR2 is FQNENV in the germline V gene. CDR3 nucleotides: TGTGCCAGCAGCTCAGGACCTAACACTGAAGCTTTCTTT. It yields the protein CASSSGPNTEAFF.

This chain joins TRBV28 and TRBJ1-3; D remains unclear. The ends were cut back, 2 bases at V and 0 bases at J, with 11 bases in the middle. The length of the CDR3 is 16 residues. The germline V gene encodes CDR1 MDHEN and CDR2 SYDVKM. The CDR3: CASSLIGSGSGNTIYF. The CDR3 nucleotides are TGTGCCAGCAGTTTAATAGGGTCGGGCTCTGGAAACACCATATATTTT.

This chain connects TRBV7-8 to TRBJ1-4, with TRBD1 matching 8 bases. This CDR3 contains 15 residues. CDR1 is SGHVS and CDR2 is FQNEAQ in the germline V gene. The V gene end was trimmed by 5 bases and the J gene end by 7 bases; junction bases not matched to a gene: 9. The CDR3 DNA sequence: TGTGCCAGCAGCCCACGGACAGGGTATGGTGAAAAACTGTTTTTT. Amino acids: CASSPRTGYGEKLFF.